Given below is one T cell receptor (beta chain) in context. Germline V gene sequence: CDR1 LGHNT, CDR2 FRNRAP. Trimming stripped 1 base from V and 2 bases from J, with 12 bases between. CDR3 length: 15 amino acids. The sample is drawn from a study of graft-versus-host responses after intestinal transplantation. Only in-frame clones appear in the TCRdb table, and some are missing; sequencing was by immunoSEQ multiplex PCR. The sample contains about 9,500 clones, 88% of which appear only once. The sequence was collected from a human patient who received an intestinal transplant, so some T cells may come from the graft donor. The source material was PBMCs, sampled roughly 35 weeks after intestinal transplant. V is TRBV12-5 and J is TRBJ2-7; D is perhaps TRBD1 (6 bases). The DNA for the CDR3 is TGTGCTAGTGGTTTGGACGAGGGACACCCCTACGAGCAGTACTTC. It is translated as CASGLDEGHPYEQYF. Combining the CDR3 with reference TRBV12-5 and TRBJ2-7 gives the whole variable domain DARVTQTPRHKVTEMGQEVTMRCQPILGHNTVFWYRQTMMQGLELLAYFRNRAPLDDSGMPKDRFSAEMPDATLATLKIQPSEPRDSAVYFCASGLDEGHPYEQYFGPGTRLTVT.